A selection of T cell receptor beta chains follows, all from one sample in a study of cytomegalovirus exposure and HLA in healthy donors. Data came from immunoSEQ multiplex PCR; TCRdb stores just in-frame clones and leaves some out. The sample includes 100,000 to 150,000 clones, 85% to 90% of them seen just once. Sequencing was performed on PBMCs. Source of these receptors: a woman aged 18-35 years in good health and CMV-seronegative. The CDR3 runs from the conserved cysteine through the conserved F or W. D genes are given only for firm matches. Rows give clone size only sometimes, using once, few, many, or a class for an expanded clone.

CASRPTGGDGEAFF	TGCGCCAGCAGGCCAACCGGGGGGGATGGTGAAGCTTTCTTT	.	TRBV10-2	TRBJ1-1	.
CASSQDQLGRMNTGELFF	TGCGCCAGCAGCCAAGATCAGCTAGGTCGGATGAACACCGGGGAGCTGTTTTTT	.	TRBV4-1	TRBJ2-2	.
CASSVGGMLNTEAFF	TGTGCCAGCAGTGTAGGGGGTATGTTGAACACTGAAGCTTTCTTT	.	TRBV6-1	TRBJ1-1	.
CASSLEPTGNTIYF	TGTGCCAGCAGCTTGGAGCCGACTGGAAACACCATATATTTT	.	TRBV7-8	TRBJ1-3	.
CASSLDLAGGPVSRETQYF	TGTGCCAGCAGCTTGGATCTAGCGGGAGGGCCTGTGTCGAGGGAGACCCAGTACTTC	TRBD2	TRBV5-4	TRBJ2-5	.
CAISRPMGQGTNEAFF	TGTGCCATCAGTAGGCCGATGGGACAGGGTACTAATGAAGCTTTCTTT	TRBD1	TRBV10-3	TRBJ1-1	once
CASSGGFDEQFF	TGTGCCAGCAGTGGGGGCTTCGATGAGCAGTTCTTC	.	TRBV2	TRBJ2-1	.
CASSPTGTGTGELFF	TGCGCCAGCAGTCCTACCGGGACAGGGACCGGGGAGCTGTTTTTT	TRBD1	TRBV5-1	TRBJ2-2	.
CAWSAGQGEAFF	TGTGCCTGGAGTGCGGGACAGGGTGAAGCTTTCTTT	TRBD1	TRBV30	TRBJ1-1	few
CASSPLAGAGDIQYF	TGTGCCAGCAGCCCATTAGCGGGAGCGGGGGACATTCAGTACTTC	TRBD2	TRBV13	TRBJ2-4	.
CSALRTVMNTEAFF	TGCAGCGCGTTACGGACAGTTATGAACACTGAAGCTTTCTTT	.	TRBV29-1	TRBJ1-1	.
CASSGSGNSYEQYF	TGCGCCAGCAGCGGCAGCGGGAACTCCTACGAGCAGTACTTC	TRBD2	TRBV10-2	TRBJ2-7	.
CASSSGQGQPQHF	TGTGCCAGCAGCTCGGGACAGGGTCAGCCCCAGCATTTT	TRBD1	TRBV7-2	TRBJ1-5	.
CASSLSGTAWDEQFF	TGTGCCAGCAGCTTATCAGGGACAGCCTGGGATGAGCAGTTCTTC	TRBD1	TRBV11-2	TRBJ2-1	.
CAAQELAKNIQYF	TGTGCCGCACAGGAGTTAGCCAAAAACATTCAGTACTTC	.	TRBV2	TRBJ2-4	.
CAISDEGGSTEAFF	TGTGCCATCAGTGATGAGGGCGGAAGCACTGAAGCTTTCTTT	.	TRBV10-3	TRBJ1-1	.
CASSRRGDGVTDTQYF	TGTGCCAGCAGCCGCCGGGGTGACGGGGTCACAGATACGCAGTATTTT	.	TRBV7-9	TRBJ2-3	.
CASSQDPSGTQNIQYF	TGCGCCAGCAGCCAAGATCCTTCGGGTACTCAAAACATTCAGTACTTC	.	TRBV4-1	TRBJ2-4	.